Here is one TCR beta chain with its context. The CDR3 is 15 amino acids. Germline-derived CDR1 and CDR2 are SGHRS and YFSETQ. J was trimmed by 10 bases and V by 6 bases; bases with no gene match: 14. This sample was included in a study of OX40 agonist ivuxolimab in advanced cancers. As for the study in general: Averaging roughly 60 years in age, with a range of roughly 20 to 80, the cohort was about 83% male.

Assay used: immunoSEQ multiplex PCR; TCRdb lists only in-frame clones, some missing. This sample carries about 98,000 clones, around 85% of them seen once, and the ten largest clones take 0.82%. Autoimmune disease history or systemic immunosuppression led to patient exclusion. This sequence joins TRBV5-1 and TRBJ2-1; 9 positions agree with TRBD2. The clonotype was recovered from an adult with an advanced solid tumor such as melanoma, head and neck, liver or kidney cancer. Here the sequenced sample was CD4+ or CD8+ T cells sorted from blood, taken in a trial of the OX40 agonist ivuxolimab. The CDR3, as DNA: TGCGCCAGCAAGCGTATAGCTAGCGGGACGGGCGAGCAGTTCTTC. It encodes CASKRIASGTGEQFF. The full variable domain, completed using reference TRBV5-1 and TRBJ2-1, is KAGVTQTPRYLIKTRGQQVTLSCSPISGHRSVSWYQQTPGQGLQFLFEYFSETQRNKGNFPGRFSGRQFSNSRSEMNVSTLELGDSALYLCASKRIASGTGEQFFGPGTRLTVL.